The 15 T cell receptor beta chains below come from one sample, sequenced in a study of sequential checkpoint blockade in melanoma. Measured with immunoSEQ multiplex PCR; TCRdb has only the in-frame clones, and not every one. The sample comprises about 18,000 clones, 26% of which are singletons, and 7.2% rests with the top ten. As for treatment: randomized to nivolumab then ipilimumab (arm A) or the reverse (arm B). The sequences come from tumor tissue (inferred from file names), collected from a patient given nivolumab and ipilimumab in sequence. These receptors were collected from a human donor with melanoma.

The CDR3 protein is CASSERYTKNIQYF. Here the CDR3 DNA reads TGTGCCAGCAGTGAACGGTATACCAAAAACATTCAGTACTTC. This chain links TRBV25-1 with TRBJ2-4, with D unresolved. V lost 2 bases to trimming and J lost 2 bases, with 7 bases between them. The germline V gene has CDR1 MGHDK and CDR2 SYGVNS. CDR3 length equals 14 residues.

This clone was detected only a few times. The chain recombines TRBV18 with TRBJ2-5; 9 bases line up with TRBD1. Trimming took 1 base from V and 1 from J; bases not matched to a gene: 4. The CDR3 runs to 16 residues. Germline V CDR1 and CDR2: KGHSH, LQKENI. The CDR3 DNA sequence: TGTGCCAGCTCACCACGGACAGGGGATGGCCAAGAGACCCAGTACTTC. Amino acids: CASSPRTGDGQETQYF.

This clone showed up just once. This rearrangement joins TRBV5-1 to TRBJ2-1; TRBD2 agrees at 10 bases. The ends lost 1 base at V and 5 bases at J; junction bases unmatched: 3. The CDR3 length is 15 residues. Germline V gene data show CDR1 as SGHRS and CDR2 as YFSETQ. CDR3 nucleotides: TGCGCCAGCAGCTTGACTAGCGGGACAAACAATGAGCAGTTCTTC. Translating gives CASSLTSGTNNEQFF.

This clone was seen only a few times. This chain links TRBV7-7 with TRBJ2-3, with TRBD1 matching 7 bases. Germline CDR1 SSHAT, CDR2 FNYEAQ (reference sequence). The CDR3 has 16 residues. Germline trimming cut 3 bases from V and 0 bases from J; bases unmatched to any gene: 6. The CDR3 nucleotides read TGTGCCAGCAGCTTTTTACAGGGGTATAGCACAGATACGCAGTATTTT. Translating it yields CASSFLQGYSTDTQYF.

The chain uses TRBV19 and TRBJ1-1; 7 bases are a match to TRBD1. V lost 4 bases and J lost 3; bases outside the gene matches: 11. This CDR3 contains 16 residues. Germline V lookup: CDR1 LNHDA, CDR2 SQIVND (reference sequence). DNA for the CDR3: TGTGCCAGTAGTACTAGAGGGGGCGTGTTGGACACTGAAGCTTTCTTT. Its translation is CASSTRGGVLDTEAFF.

This clone appeared many times. V gene TRBV7-5 combines with J gene TRBJ2-7; the table names TRBD1, a call not compared with the DNA. TRBV7-5 is given as a pseudogene. The CDR3 runs to 18 residues. CDR3 residues: CASSLARSTGRTSYEQYF. The CDR3 DNA follows: TGTGCCAGCAGCTTGGCAAGATCAACAGGGCGGACATCCTACGAGCAGTACTTC.

The V gene is TRBV9, the J gene TRBJ2-6; 9 nucleotides agree with TRBD2. The germline V gene has CDR1 SGDLS and CDR2 YYNGEE. Germline trimming cut 5 bases from V and 0 bases from J; bases unmatched to any gene: 6. The CDR3 totals 17 residues. CDR3 sequence reads: CASSDSGGFSGANVLTF. The CDR3 DNA sequence: TGTGCCAGCAGTGATAGCGGGGGCTTCTCTGGGGCCAACGTCCTGACTTTC.

This clone was detected many times. V gene TRBV11-3 combines with J gene TRBJ1-1; tentatively, D is TRBD1 (5 bases). Trimming removed 3 bases from V and 4 bases from J, with 12 bases in between. This CDR3 contains 14 residues. Germline CDR1 and CDR2: SGHNT and YENEEA. The CDR3 loop is CASSLIGGSTEAFF. The CDR3 coding sequence is TGTGCCAGCAGCTTGATCGGGGGGAGCACTGAAGCTTTCTTT. The full variable domain, with the rest looked up from reference TRBV11-3 and TRBJ1-1, is EAGVVQSPRYKIIEKKQPVAFWCNPISGHNTLYWYLQNLGQGPELLIRYENEEAVDDSQLPKDRFSAERLKGVDSTLKIQPAELGDSAVYLCASSLIGGSTEAFFGQGTRLTVV.

This clone has more than one count but fewer than ten. The V call is TRBV6-8, the J call TRBJ2-5; TRBD2 matches 10 bases. This CDR3 has 15 residues. After removal of 5 bases from V and 7 bases from J, the junction contained 10 bases not matched to a gene. Germline CDR1 reads MNHGY; CDR2 reads SAAAGT. The CDR3 coding sequence is TGTGCCAGCAGTGTGGGACTAGCGCCAGAGGGGACCCAGTACTTC. This translates into CASSVGLAPEGTQYF.

There are a few counts of this clone. The sample carries other DNA sequences with the same CDR3. V usage is TRBV6-8 and J usage is TRBJ2-3; 9 nucleotides line up with TRBD1. CDR3 length: 16 amino acids. The germline CDR1 and CDR2 sequences are MNHGY and SAAAGT. V shed 5 bases and J 1 base; nucleotides not matched to a gene: 7. The CDR3 is CASSADRGRGTDTQYF. The CDR3 nucleotides read TGTGCCAGCAGTGCTGACAGGGGGAGAGGCACAGATACGCAGTATTTT.

This chain joins TRBV19 and TRBJ2-1; TRBD2 agrees at 9 bases. The ends lost 5 bases at V and 9 bases at J; junction bases unmatched: 5. CDR1 and CDR2 from the germline V gene are LNHDA and SQIVND (reference sequence). This CDR3 contains 13 residues. Here the CDR3 reads CASSGGLASEQFF. CDR3 DNA sequence: TGTGCCAGTAGTGGGGGACTAGCATCTGAGCAGTTCTTC.

The V call is TRBV12-5, the J call TRBJ1-2; no definite D call. The germline CDR1 and CDR2 sequences are LGHNT and FRNRAP. The CDR3 totals 14 residues. V lost 2 bases and J 7 bases, leaving 14 bases between the germline ends. For the CDR3, the DNA is TGTGCTAGTGGTTTGATCGGGATTTCAGGTGGCTACACCTTC. Translated: CASGLIGISGGYTF.

This clone appeared a few times. This chain uses TRBV29-1 with TRBJ1-5; 8 bases agree with TRBD1. The germline gives CDR1 SQVTM, CDR2 ANQGSEA. V was clipped by 4 bases and J by 3 bases; unmatched bases: 5. The CDR3 consists of 14 residues. CDR3 amino acids: CSVGGQGPNQPQHF. The DNA for the CDR3 is TGCAGCGTTGGAGGACAGGGTCCCAATCAGCCCCAGCATTTT.

The rearrangement links TRBV5-1 to TRBJ2-1; D not resolved. CDR3 size: 14 residues. Germline CDR1 and CDR2: SGHRS and YFSETQ. With 0 bases removed from V and 7 bases from J, the gap between germline ends came to 11 bases. In DNA, the CDR3 is TGCGCCAGCAGCTTGGGGATTAATAGGAATGAGCAGTTCTTC. The encoded protein is CASSLGINRNEQFF. The whole variable domain, remainder taken from reference TRBV5-1 and TRBJ2-1, is KAGVTQTPRYLIKTRGQQVTLSCSPISGHRSVSWYQQTPGQGLQFLFEYFSETQRNKGNFPGRFSGRQFSNSRSEMNVSTLELGDSALYLCASSLGINRNEQFFGPGTRLTVL.

This chain connects TRBV25-1 to TRBJ2-7; 8 nucleotides agree with TRBD2. The CDR3 length is 15 residues. The germline CDR1 and CDR2 sequences are MGHDK and SYGVNS. The ends lost 5 bases at V and 6 bases at J; junction bases unmatched: 12. In DNA form, the CDR3 reads TGTGCCAGCAGTTCCAACAGCGGGAGAGGCTCCGAGCAGTACTTC. Translated, it gives CASSSNSGRGSEQYF.